The clone carrying this TCR beta chain was seen only once. Its antigen is not known. Controls came from buffy coats of healthy blood donors. The assay was run at survey level. TCRdb keeps only in-frame clones here, not all; method: immunoSEQ multiplex PCR. This sample carries roughly 32,000 clones, 65% to 80% of them seen once, and the ten largest clones take approximately 2%. This entry is derived from a study of STAT5B mutations in CD4+ large granular lymphocyte leukemia. Whole-study results and caveats: Less than 30% of private leukemic clonotypes occurred rarely in other patients' non-leukemic repertoires. TRBV06-family usage was enriched in top patient clones (8/27) versus controls (2/35).

CDR3 length equals 14 residues. Germline V gene sequence: CDR1 SGHRS, CDR2 YFSETQ. V shed 6 bases, J shed 5 bases, and the junction held 8 bases outside the gene matches. Sequenced input: CD4+ T cells from blood buffy coats. The J gene is TRBJ2-5, the V gene TRBV5-1; 9 bases match TRBD1. This receptor was identified in a human donor in good health. CDR3 sequence: CASTITGGRETQYF. The CDR3 DNA sequence: TGCGCCAGCACCATCACAGGGGGCCGGGAGACCCAGTACTTC.